Listed below are T cell receptor beta chains from one sample, sequenced in a study of long-term antiretroviral therapy in people with HIV. The table came from immunoSEQ multiplex PCR; TCRdb's copy has only in-frame clones and leaves some out. Of around 35,000 clones listed, 78% are singletons. Sequences were derived from unsorted PBMCs, sampled 3.1 years after starting antiretroviral therapy. The receptor source for this set is a woman aged 45-60 years with HIV. Both conserved end residues are part of each CDR3. The D gene is left open where the match is weak. Clone sizes are given selectively: once, few, many, or a class where the clone is expanded.

J: TRBJ2-1
D: .
size: .
length: 11
V: TRBV23-1
CDR3: CASSQSLEQFF
DNA: TGCGCCAGCAGTCAATCGTTGGAGCAGTTCTTC

J: TRBJ2-1
D: .
size: .
length: 14
V: TRBV5-1
CDR3: CASSLGQSYNEQFF
DNA: TGCGCCAGCAGCTTGGGACAGAGCTACAATGAGCAGTTCTTC

J: TRBJ1-6
D: TRBD1
size: .
length: 14
V: TRBV27
CDR3: CASSSGTDNSPLHF
DNA: TGTGCCAGCAGTTCCGGGACAGATAATTCACCCCTCCACTTT

J: TRBJ1-6
D: .
size: few
length: 15
V: TRBV6-5
CDR3: CASSSRIEGGSPLHF
DNA: TGTGCCAGCAGTTCTCGGATAGAGGGGGGATCACCCCTCCACTTT

J: TRBJ2-1
D: TRBD1
size: .
length: 16
V: TRBV2
CDR3: CASSDPSQGAVNEQFF
DNA: TGTGCCAGCAGTGACCCCTCACAGGGGGCGGTCAATGAGCAGTTCTTC

J: TRBJ1-1
D: .
size: .
length: 16
V: TRBV6-5
CDR3: CASSYSSLGIGTEAFF
DNA: TGTGCCAGCAGTTACTCGAGTTTAGGGATAGGCACTGAAGCTTTCTTT

J: TRBJ2-1
D: .
size: .
length: 15
V: TRBV10-3
CDR3: CAISERQGAYNEQFF
DNA: TGTGCCATCAGTGAAAGGCAGGGTGCCTACAATGAGCAGTTCTTC

J: TRBJ2-3
D: .
size: .
length: 14
V: TRBV27
CDR3: CASSLMGSTDTQYF
DNA: TGTGCCAGCAGTTTAATGGGTAGCACAGATACGCAGTATTTT

J: TRBJ1-6
D: TRBD1
size: .
length: 17
V: TRBV11-2
CDR3: CASSLDLPGTGEAPLHF
DNA: TGTGCCAGCAGCTTAGATTTGCCCGGGACAGGGGAGGCACCCCTCCACTTT

J: TRBJ2-3
D: TRBD2
size: .
length: 17
V: TRBV6-1
CDR3: CASSDRSGGVYTDTQYF
DNA: TGTGCCAGCAGTGACCGTAGCGGGGGGGTGTACACAGATACGCAGTATTTT

J: TRBJ1-4
D: TRBD1
size: once
length: 16
V: TRBV6-5
CDR3: CASTYPRQGLNEKLFF
DNA: TGTGCCAGCACTTACCCACGACAGGGCCTTAATGAAAAACTGTTTTTT

J: TRBJ2-3
D: TRBD2
size: .
length: 15
V: TRBV2
CDR3: CASGQLAGGTDTQYF
DNA: TGTGCCAGTGGGCAACTAGCGGGGGGCACAGATACGCAGTATTTT

J: TRBJ2-2
D: .
size: .
length: 13
V: TRBV19
CDR3: CASRSSNTGELFF
DNA: TGTGCCAGTAGAAGTTCTAACACCGGGGAGCTGTTTTTT

J: TRBJ1-2
D: .
size: once
length: 17
V: TRBV4-1
CDR3: CASSQGTDRTGYYGYTF
DNA: TGCGCCAGCAGCCAAGGGACGGACCGAACAGGGTACTATGGCTACACCTTC

J: TRBJ1-2
D: TRBD1
size: few
length: 17
V: TRBV7-3
CDR3: CASSLTSRTGGADGYTF
DNA: TGTGCCAGCAGCTTAACGTCTAGAACAGGGGGCGCGGATGGCTACACCTTC

J: TRBJ1-2
D: .
size: few
length: 11
V: TRBV6-1
CDR3: CASSVNHGYTF
DNA: TGTGCCAGCAGTGTCAACCATGGCTACACCTTC

J: TRBJ2-2
D: .
size: .
length: 15
V: TRBV15
CDR3: CATNSGGGNTGELFF
DNA: TGTGCCACCAACTCAGGAGGGGGGAACACCGGGGAGCTGTTTTTT

J: TRBJ2-1
D: .
size: once
length: 16
V: TRBV13
CDR3: CASSLWGGGAYNEQFF
DNA: TGTGCCAGCAGCTTATGGGGCGGGGGCGCGTACAATGAGCAGTTCTTC

J: TRBJ2-1
D: .
size: .
length: 16
V: TRBV9
CDR3: CASSVGHGGVMDEQFF
DNA: TGTGCCAGCAGCGTAGGACATGGAGGGGTGATGGATGAGCAGTTCTTC

J: TRBJ1-3
D: .
size: once
length: 13
V: TRBV29-1
CDR3: CSVSTGSGNTIYF
DNA: TGCAGCGTTTCAACAGGGTCTGGAAACACCATATATTTT

J: TRBJ1-1
D: TRBD1
size: .
length: 14
V: TRBV19
CDR3: CASSQTGGLTEAFF
DNA: TGTGCCAGTAGCCAGACAGGGGGCCTCACTGAAGCTTTCTTT